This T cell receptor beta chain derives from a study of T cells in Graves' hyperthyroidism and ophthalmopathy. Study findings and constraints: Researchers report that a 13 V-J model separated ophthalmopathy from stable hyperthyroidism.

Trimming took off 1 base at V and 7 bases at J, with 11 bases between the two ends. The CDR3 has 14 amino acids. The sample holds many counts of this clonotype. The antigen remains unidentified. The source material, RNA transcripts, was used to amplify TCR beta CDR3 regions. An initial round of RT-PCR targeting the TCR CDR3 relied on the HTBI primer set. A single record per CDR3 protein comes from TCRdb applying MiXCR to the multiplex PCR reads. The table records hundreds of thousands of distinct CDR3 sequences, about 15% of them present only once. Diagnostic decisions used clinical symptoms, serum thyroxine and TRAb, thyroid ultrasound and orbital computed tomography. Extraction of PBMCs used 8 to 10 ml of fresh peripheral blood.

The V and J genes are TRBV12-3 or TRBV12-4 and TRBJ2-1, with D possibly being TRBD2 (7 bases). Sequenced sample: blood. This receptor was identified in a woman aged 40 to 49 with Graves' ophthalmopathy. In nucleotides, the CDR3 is TGTGCCAGCAGTTTAGGAGGGGGGGGGAATGAGCAGTTCTTC. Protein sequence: CASSLGGGGNEQFF.